The present entry profiles one T cell receptor beta chain with its context. Its cognate antigen is unknown. It was with 60 Vbeta and 13 Jbeta primers that the PCR ran. Generated by immunoSEQ multiplex PCR, the TCRdb table keeps only in-frame clones and is missing some. The sample records about 41,000 clones, 65% to 85% being singletons. The data stem from a study of cytomegalovirus exposure and HLA in healthy donors. General study findings and limits: Rare sequences made up most TCRs, while some public TCRs were found in many donors. Immune exposure information comprised only CMV serostatus. Productive status was seen about 87% or about 30% of the time for most TCR beta V segments in an earlier analysis. V segments that were indistinguishable, TRBV6-2 and TRBV6-3 among them, were omitted from analysis.

The length of the CDR3 is 16 residues. Germline V gene lookup returns CDR1 MDHEN and CDR2 SYDVKM. V was cut by 2 bases and J by 5 bases, with 16 bases left in between. The receptor comes from a man over 45 in good health and CMV-seronegative. Material for sequencing was PBMCs. The V gene is TRBV28, the J gene TRBJ2-1, with D possibly matching TRBD2 (6 bases). CDR3 residues: CASSLRLGSGHNEQFF. The CDR3, as DNA: TGTGCCAGCAGTTTAAGGTTGGGTAGCGGCCACAATGAGCAGTTCTTC. The variable domain in full, completed from reference TRBV28 and TRBJ2-1, reads DVKVTQSSRYLVKRTGEKVFLECVQDMDHENMFWYRQDPGLGLRLIYFSYDVKMKEKGDIPEGYSVSREKKERFSLILESASTNQTSMYLCASSLRLGSGHNEQFFGPGTRLTVL.